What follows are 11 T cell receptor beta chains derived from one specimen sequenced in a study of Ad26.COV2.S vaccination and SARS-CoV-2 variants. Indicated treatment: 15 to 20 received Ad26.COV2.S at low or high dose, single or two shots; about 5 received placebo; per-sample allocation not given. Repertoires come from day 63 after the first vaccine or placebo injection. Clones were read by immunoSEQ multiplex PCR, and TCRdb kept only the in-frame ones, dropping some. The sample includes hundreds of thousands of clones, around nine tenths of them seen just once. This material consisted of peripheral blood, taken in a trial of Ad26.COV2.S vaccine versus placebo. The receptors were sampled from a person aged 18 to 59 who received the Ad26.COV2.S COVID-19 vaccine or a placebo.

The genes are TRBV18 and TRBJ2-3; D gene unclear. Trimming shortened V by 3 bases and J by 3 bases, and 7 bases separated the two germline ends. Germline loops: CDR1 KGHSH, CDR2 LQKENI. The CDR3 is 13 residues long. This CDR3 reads CASSPPLTDTQYF. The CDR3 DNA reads TGTGCCAGCTCACCCCCGTTAACAGATACGCAGTATTTT.

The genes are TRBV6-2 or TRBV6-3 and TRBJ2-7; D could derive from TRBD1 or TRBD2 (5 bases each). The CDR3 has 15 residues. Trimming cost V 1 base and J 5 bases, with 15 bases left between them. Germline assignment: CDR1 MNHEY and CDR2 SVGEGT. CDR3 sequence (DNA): TGTGCCAGCAGTTACTTTTCGGGGCCCCTCAACGAGCAGTACTTC. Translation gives CASSYFSGPLNEQYF.

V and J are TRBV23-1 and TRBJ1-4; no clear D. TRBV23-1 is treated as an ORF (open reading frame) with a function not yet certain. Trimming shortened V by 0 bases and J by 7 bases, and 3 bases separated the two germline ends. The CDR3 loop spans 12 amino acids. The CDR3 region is CASSQSGEKLFF. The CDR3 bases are TGCGCCAGCAGTCAATCAGGTGAAAAACTGTTTTTT.

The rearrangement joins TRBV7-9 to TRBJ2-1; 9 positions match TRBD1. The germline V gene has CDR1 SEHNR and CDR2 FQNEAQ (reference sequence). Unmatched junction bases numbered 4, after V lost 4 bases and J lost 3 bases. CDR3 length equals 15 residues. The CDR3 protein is CASSSRQGGYNEQFF. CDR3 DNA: TGTGCCAGCAGCTCAAGACAGGGGGGCTACAATGAGCAGTTCTTC.

The CDR3 reads CASSPDLAGGYEQYF. The CDR3 coding sequence is TGTGCCAGCAGCCCGGACCTAGCGGGAGGCTACGAGCAGTACTTC. The gene calls are TRBV5-4 and TRBJ2-7; 11 positions match TRBD2. This CDR3 region has 15 residues. V lost 4 bases to trimming and J lost 3 bases; unmatched junction nucleotides: 6. Germline V gene data show CDR1 as SGHNT and CDR2 as YYREEE (reference sequence).

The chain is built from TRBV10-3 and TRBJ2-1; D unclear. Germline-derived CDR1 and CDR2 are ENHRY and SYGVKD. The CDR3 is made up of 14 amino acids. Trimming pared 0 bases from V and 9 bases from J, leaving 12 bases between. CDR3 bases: TGTGCCATCAGTGAGTCGTCCCAGGTCGTTGAGCAGTTCTTC. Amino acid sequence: CAISESSQVVEQFF.

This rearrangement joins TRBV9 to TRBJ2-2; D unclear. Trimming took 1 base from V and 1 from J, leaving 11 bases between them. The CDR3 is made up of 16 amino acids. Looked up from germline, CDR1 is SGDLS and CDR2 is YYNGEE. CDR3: CASSVLSRGNTGELFF. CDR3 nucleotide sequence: TGTGCCAGCAGCGTACTAAGTAGAGGGAACACCGGGGAGCTGTTTTTT.

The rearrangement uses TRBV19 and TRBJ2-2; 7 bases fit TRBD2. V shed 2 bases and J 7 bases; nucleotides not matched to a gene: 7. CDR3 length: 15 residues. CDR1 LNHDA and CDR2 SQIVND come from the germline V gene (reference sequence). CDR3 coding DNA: TGTGCCAGTAGTATACTGGGAGGGGAGATCGGGGAGCTGTTTTTT. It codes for CASSILGGEIGELFF.

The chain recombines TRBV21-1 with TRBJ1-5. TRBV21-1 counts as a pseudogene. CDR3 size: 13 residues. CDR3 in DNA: TGTGCCAGCAGTGTCACGAGGCTTCAGCCCCAGCATTTT. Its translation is CASSVTRLQPQHF.

CDR3 coding DNA: TGTGCCAGCAGTCCCCCGGCCGCCGACCGCTCCTACAATGAGCAGTTCTTC. This translates into CASSPPAADRSYNEQFF. This chain joins TRBV6-6 and TRBJ2-1, with unresolved D. The V gene's germline CDR1 is MNHNY and CDR2 SVGAGI (reference sequence). Deletions cut 5 bases from V and 0 bases from J, with 17 bases between. This CDR3 is built from 17 residues.

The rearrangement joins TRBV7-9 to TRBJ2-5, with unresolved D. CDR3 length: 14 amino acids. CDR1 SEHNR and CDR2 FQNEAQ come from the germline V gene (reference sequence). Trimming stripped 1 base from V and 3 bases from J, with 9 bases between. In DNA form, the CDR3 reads TGTGCCAGCAGCTTAGTGGCGGAAAAAGAGACCCAGTACTTC. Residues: CASSLVAEKETQYF. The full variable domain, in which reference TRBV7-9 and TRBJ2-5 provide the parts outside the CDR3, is DTGVSQNPRHKITKRGQNVTFRCDPISEHNRLYWYRQTLGQGPEFLTYFQNEAQLEKSRLLSDRFSAERPKGSFSTLEIQRTEQGDSAMYLCASSLVAEKETQYFGPGTRLLVL.